Listed here are 5 T cell receptor beta chains from one sample, sequenced in a study of OX40 agonist ivuxolimab in advanced cancers. Measured with immunoSEQ multiplex PCR; TCRdb has only the in-frame clones, and not every one. The sample holds some 150,000 clones, roughly 91% seen once. Sequencing used CD4+ or CD8+ T cells sorted from blood, obtained in a trial of the OX40 agonist ivuxolimab. The receptors here all came from an adult with an advanced solid tumor such as melanoma, head and neck, liver or kidney cancer.

CDR3 region: CASSLRNGELFF. As DNA, the CDR3 is TGTGCCAGCAGCCTGAGAAACGGGGAGCTGTTTTTT. V usage is TRBV5-4 and J usage is TRBJ2-2; no firm D call. This CDR3 region has 12 residues. Trimming removed 4 bases at V and 7 bases at J, with 8 bases between. Germline V gene lookup returns CDR1 SGHNT and CDR2 YYREEE (reference sequence).

The chain has TRBV6-6 and TRBJ1-2; D remains ambiguous. V lost 5 bases, J lost 2 bases, and 12 bases lay in between. The CDR3 length is 14 residues. Germline loops: CDR1 MNHNY, CDR2 SVGAGI (reference sequence). This CDR3 reads CASSPPTENYGYTF. The CDR3 nucleotides are TGTGCCAGCAGTCCGCCGACTGAGAACTATGGCTACACCTTC.

The V call is TRBV7-9, the J call TRBJ2-3, with D unresolved. This CDR3 has 16 amino acids. Looked up from germline, CDR1 is SEHNR and CDR2 is FQNEAQ (reference sequence). V lost 0 bases and J lost 1, with 11 bases in between. The CDR3: CASSLAGSWGTDTQYF. The CDR3 nucleotides are TGTGCCAGCAGCTTAGCCGGGTCTTGGGGCACAGATACGCAGTATTTT.

CDR3 in DNA: TGTGCCAGTAAGCCCCTCGCCGGGGAGCTGTTTTTT. Its protein product is CASKPLAGELFF. This chain joins TRBV19 and TRBJ2-2; D gene unclear. CDR3 length: 12 amino acids. Per germline, CDR1 LNHDA and CDR2 SQIVND (reference sequence). V gave up 7 bases and J gave up 6 bases, with 9 bases separating them. Looking up the rest from reference TRBV19 and TRBJ2-2 gives the full variable domain: DGGITQSPKYLFRKEGQNVTLSCEQNLNHDAMYWYRQDPGQGLRLIYYSQIVNDFQKGDIAEGYSVSREKKESFPLTVTSAQKNPTAFYLCASKPLAGELFFGEGSRLTVL.

The gene calls are TRBV7-3 and TRBJ1-5; D gene uncertain. CDR1 SGHTA and CDR2 FQGTGA come from the germline V gene. The CDR3 consists of 12 residues. Trimming stripped 5 bases from V and 4 bases from J, with 6 bases between. The CDR3 DNA follows: TGTGCCAGCAGCGAGTGGAATCAGCCCCAGCATTTT. It codes for CASSEWNQPQHF.